The T cell receptor beta chain described here comes from a study of blood T cell repertoires in COVID-19. Repertoires were generated with immunoSEQ multiplex PCR, while TCRdb's copy carries only in-frame clones and drops some. The repertoire consists of under 350,000 clones, with under 90% occurring once and the leading ten covering under 2.5%. This clone has more than one count but fewer than ten. Adults between roughly 18 and 90 years of age took part from 24 US areas. Researchers sorted participants into cohorts using their self-reported clinical history. Cohort 3 recovery required two negative PCRs, clearance, or symptom resolution. The germline CDR1 and CDR2 sequences are SGHVS and FQNEAQ. CDR3 length equals 16 residues. Trimming shortened V by 5 bases and J by 4 bases, and 20 bases separated the two germline ends.

Material for sequencing was PBMCs or T cells enriched from blood (not recorded which). The V gene is TRBV7-8, the J gene TRBJ2-5, with D possibly TRBD2 on 7 matching bases. This receptor was identified in a woman aged 60-75 years who had recovered from COVID-19. DNA of the CDR3: TGTGCCAGCAGCCCTGGGGGCGGGGGTGTTTCAGAGACCCAGTACTTC. Its protein product is CASSPGGGGVSETQYF.